This is a list of T cell receptor beta chains from one sample in a study of cytomegalovirus exposure and HLA in healthy donors. Generated by immunoSEQ multiplex PCR, the TCRdb table keeps only in-frame clones and is missing some. The sample includes 170,000 or so clones, about 83% of them seen just once. Sequencing was carried out using PBMCs. All receptors come from a girl aged 5 to 17 in good health and CMV-seropositive. Each CDR3 is given with its conserved first and last residue. The order of the fields is D gene, J gene, V gene, clone size, CDR3 protein, CDR3 DNA. A D gene is named only where the DNA matches it firmly. Not every row has a clone size; where given, it reads once, few, many or a size class.

NA | TRBJ1-5 | TRBV5-1 | NA | CASSWGRGYSNQPQHF | TGCGCCAGCAGCTGGGGACGGGGGTATAGCAATCAGCCCCAGCATTTT
TRBD2 | TRBJ2-3 | TRBV9 | NA | CASSFPRDYTGTDTQYF | TGTGCCAGCAGCTTCCCCCGGGACTATACTGGCACAGATACGCAGTATTTT
TRBD1 | TRBJ1-1 | TRBV29-1 | medium-sized | CSVATGETEAFF | TGCAGCGTAGCTACAGGGGAAACTGAAGCTTTCTTT
TRBD1 | TRBJ1-1 | TRBV19 | NA | CASSADRDTEAFF | TGTGCCAGTAGCGCCGACAGGGACACTGAAGCTTTCTTT
TRBD1 | TRBJ1-1 | TRBV7-8 | NA | CASSPRQGGMNTEAFF | TGTGCCAGCAGCCCTCGACAGGGCGGGATGAACACTGAAGCTTTCTTT
TRBD2 | TRBJ2-1 | TRBV6-1 | NA | CASSLAGGAGNEQFF | TGTGCCAGCAGTCTAGCGGGGGGGGCCGGGAATGAGCAGTTCTTC
TRBD1 | TRBJ1-1 | TRBV2 | few | CASTPETGDFLNTEAFF | TGTGCCAGCACCCCCGAGACAGGGGATTTTTTGAACACTGAAGCTTTCTTT
NA | TRBJ2-2 | TRBV7-9 | few | CASSLEVRTGELFF | TGTGCCAGCAGCCTGGAAGTGAGGACCGGGGAGCTGTTTTTT
TRBD1 | TRBJ2-7 | TRBV5-5 | NA | CASSSTGTGGYEQYF | TGTGCCAGCAGCTCAACCGGGACAGGGGGCTACGAGCAGTACTTC
TRBD1 | TRBJ2-5 | TRBV5-1 | NA | CASSFQQGAGETQYF | TGCGCCAGCAGCTTCCAACAGGGGGCTGGAGAGACCCAGTACTTC
NA | TRBJ1-1 | TRBV6-5 | NA | CASSPPGGHPEAFF | TGTGCCAGCAGTCCTCCCGGGGGGCACCCTGAAGCTTTCTTT
TRBD1 | TRBJ2-7 | TRBV29-1 | few | CSVEWGTGLPYEQYF | TGCAGCGTTGAATGGGGGACAGGGTTACCCTACGAGCAGTACTTC
NA | TRBJ1-6 | TRBV2 | NA | CASSEALRGGYNSPLHF | TGTGCCAGCAGTGAAGCGCTTCGAGGGGGCTATAATTCACCCCTCCACTTT
NA | TRBJ1-2 | TRBV5-6 | NA | CASSPRLEANYGYTF | TGTGCCAGCAGCCCGCGATTAGAAGCTAACTATGGCTACACCTTC
NA | TRBJ2-2 | TRBV11-2 | few | CASSSDTGELFF | TGTGCCAGCAGCTCCGACACCGGGGAGCTGTTTTTT
NA | TRBJ2-2 | TRBV7-9 | NA | CASSLERDLTGELFF | TGTGCCAGCAGCTTAGAGAGAGACTTGACCGGGGAGCTGTTTTTT
TRBD2 | TRBJ2-1 | TRBV7-9 | NA | CASSDPSGVDYNEQFF | TGTGCCAGCAGCGACCCTAGCGGGGTGGACTACAATGAGCAGTTCTTC